This T cell receptor (beta chain) was identified during a study of PD-1 blockade in classical Hodgkin lymphoma. Whole-study findings and limits: Newly diagnosed patients were reported to exhibit reduced baseline TCR diversity relative to healthy donors. Complete responders' baseline diversity resembled that of newly diagnosed patients. CD4+ TCR diversity rose significantly by C4D1, and CD8+ TCR diversity did not.

Germline CDR1 and CDR2: SGHNT and YYREEE (reference sequence). The CDR3 runs to 13 residues. Trimming left V 0 bases short and J 2 bases short, with 5 bases between. Notes on this clone: No antigen is known for it.

The method was immunoSEQ multiplex PCR; TCRdb's version includes in-frame clones alone and lacks a portion of them. This table has some 93,000 clones, roughly nine tenths appearing once. Every patient had relapsed following autologous stem cell transplantation, and cohorts differed in brentuximab vedotin exposure. This sequence originates from a human donor with classical Hodgkin lymphoma. The chain combines TRBV5-4 with TRBJ1-2, with D perhaps TRBD1 (5 bases). The starting material was peripheral blood mononuclear cells (PBMCs), obtained before the second cycle of nivolumab. This CDR3 reads CASSLEGNYGYTF. In DNA, the CDR3 is TGTGCCAGCAGCTTGGAGGGGAACTATGGCTACACCTTC.